This passage covers 13 T cell receptor beta chains from one sample sequenced in a study of early T cells in non-severe SARS-CoV-2 infection. Using its own MiXCR run on the 5' RACE reads, TCRdb lists one record per CDR3 protein. The table has some 60,000 distinct CDR3 sequences, about 8.9% seen once. Sequenced sample: whole blood. The source is an adult who was a healthcare worker with PCR-confirmed SARS-CoV-2 infection or an uninfected control (not recorded which).

This clonotype was seen at least ten times. The chain uses TRBV2 and TRBJ1-1, with 8 bases fitting TRBD1. J lost 4 bases, V lost 3 bases, and 4 bases had no gene match. The germline CDR1 and CDR2 sequences are SNHLY and FYNNEI. This CDR3 has 14 amino acids. CDR3 in DNA: TGTGCCAGCAGTGACAGGACAGGGATCACTGAAGCTTTCTTT. It codes for CASSDRTGITEAFF.

Ten or more counts support this clonotype. V usage is TRBV5-1 and J usage is TRBJ2-1, with 13 bases that match TRBD2. This CDR3 has 15 amino acids. V was clipped by 7 bases and J by 6 bases; unmatched bases: 7. Germline V gene data show CDR1 as SGHRS and CDR2 as YFSETQ. The DNA of the CDR3 is TGCGCCAGCGGCCAGACTAGCGGGAGGTTCAATGAGCAGTTCTTC. Encoded protein: CASGQTSGRFNEQFF.

This clonotype was counted many times. The chain uses TRBV6-1 and TRBJ2-1; 8 bases are shared with TRBD1. Germline CDR1 is MNHNS and CDR2 is SASEGT. The V gene end was trimmed by 6 bases and the J gene end by 1 base; junction bases not matched to a gene: 2. The CDR3 has 14 residues. The CDR3 region is CASRGQGSYNEQFF. The CDR3 DNA sequence: TGTGCCAGCAGAGGACAGGGTTCCTACAATGAGCAGTTCTTC.

V gene TRBV5-1 combines with J gene TRBJ2-7, with 11 bases lining up with TRBD2. The CDR3 totals 14 residues. V shed 4 bases, J shed 5 bases, and the junction held 5 bases outside the gene matches. Germline CDR1 SGHRS, CDR2 YFSETQ. CDR3 protein: CASSPGLADNEQYF. The CDR3, as DNA: TGCGCCAGCAGCCCGGGACTAGCGGATAACGAGCAGTACTTC.

This clonotype was seen ten or more times. This rearrangement joins TRBV28 to TRBJ2-7; 12 bases align to TRBD2. Germline CDR1 is MDHEN and CDR2 is SYDVKM. CDR3 length: 16 amino acids. After removal of 6 bases from V and 4 bases from J, the junction contained 10 bases not matched to a gene. CDR3 in DNA: TGTGCCAGCAGAAAGACTAGCGGGAGATGGCCATACGAGCAGTACTTC. Encoded protein: CASRKTSGRWPYEQYF.

The sample holds many counts of this clonotype. V gene TRBV5-6 combines with J gene TRBJ2-1, with D unclear. V lost 4 bases and J lost 0, with 14 bases in between. Germline V gives CDR1 SGHDT, CDR2 YYEEEE. The CDR3 is 16 residues long. This CDR3 reads CASSPEGSSSYNEQFF. The CDR3 DNA reads TGTGCCAGCAGCCCCGAAGGAAGTAGCTCCTACAATGAGCAGTTCTTC. The full variable domain, rest sourced from reference TRBV5-6 and TRBJ2-1, is DAGVTQSPTHLIKTRGQQVTLRCSPKSGHDTVSWYQQALGQGPQFIFQYYEEEERQRGNFPDRFSGHQFPNYSSELNVNALLLGDSALYLCASSPEGSSSYNEQFFGPGTRLTVL.

This clonotype was observed many times. The V gene is TRBV30, the J gene TRBJ2-7; D might be TRBD2 (6 bases). Trimming left V 0 bases short and J 2 bases short, with 11 bases between. CDR3 size: 14 residues. CDR1 GTSNPN and CDR2 SVGIG come from the germline V gene (reference sequence). CDR3 nucleotides: TGTGCCTGGAGTGTGAGGGGAGGACCCTACGAGCAGTACTTC. Encoded protein: CAWSVRGGPYEQYF.

Ten or more counts support this clonotype. The J gene is TRBJ2-3, the V gene TRBV20-1; TRBD2 agrees at 10 bases. The CDR3 sequence is 16 residues long. Germline CDR1 and CDR2: DFQATT and SNEGSKA (reference sequence). With 3 bases clipped from V and 0 bases from J, the junction kept 6 bases outside the gene matches. CDR3 DNA: TGCAGTGCTAGTGCACTAGCGGGGAAAAGCACAGATACGCAGTATTTT. Translated: CSASALAGKSTDTQYF.

Ten or more counts support this clonotype. The V gene is TRBV29-1, the J gene TRBJ2-1; 8 bases are a match to TRBD2. V lost 7 bases, J lost 4 bases, and 3 bases stayed unmatched. This CDR3 is 12 amino acids long. Per the germline V gene, CDR1 is SQVTM and CDR2 is ANQGSEA. The CDR3, as DNA: TGCAGCGCGGGACTAGGGTACAATGAGCAGTTCTTC. Its protein is CSAGLGYNEQFF.

This clonotype occurred many times. The chain combines TRBV27 with TRBJ1-1; maybe TRBD1 (5 bases). The germline CDR1 and CDR2 sequences are MNHEY and SMNVEV (reference sequence). The CDR3 extends over 18 amino acids. V was shortened by 3 bases and J by 1 base, with 21 bases between the two germline ends. The CDR3 DNA sequence: TGTGCCAGCAGTTTTAGATCCCCTGGGGGAGGTCGGAACACTGAAGCTTTCTTT. Its protein product is CASSFRSPGGGRNTEAFF.

The rearrangement links TRBV28 to TRBJ2-5; D perhaps matches TRBD1 (7 bases). The CDR3 runs 15 residues. The V gene lost 4 bases and the J gene lost 4 bases, with 16 bases spanning the gap. Germline lookup yields CDR1 MDHEN and CDR2 SYDVKM. In nucleotides, the CDR3 is TGTGCCAGCAGTTCAGACAGGGAGGTGGTAGAGACCCAGTACTTC. Its translation is CASSSDREVVETQYF. Looking up the rest from reference TRBV28 and TRBJ2-5 gives the full variable domain: DVKVTQSSRYLVKRTGEKVFLECVQDMDHENMFWYRQDPGLGLRLIYFSYDVKMKEKGDIPEGYSVSREKKERFSLILESASTNQTSMYLCASSSDREVVETQYFGPGTRLLVL.

There are a few counts of this clonotype. V gene TRBV11-2 combines with J gene TRBJ1-2; D uncertain. Trimming stripped 3 bases from V and 2 bases from J, with 4 bases between. CDR1 and CDR2 (germline): SGHAT, FQNNGV. The CDR3 totals 12 residues. CDR3 region: CASSFRNYGYTF. The CDR3 bases are TGTGCCAGCAGCTTTAGGAACTATGGCTACACCTTC.

This chain joins TRBV7-2 and TRBJ2-5; 11 nucleotides match TRBD2. The germline V gene has CDR1 SGHTA and CDR2 FQGNSA. The V gene end was trimmed by 0 bases and the J gene end by 6 bases; junction bases not matched to a gene: 9. CDR3 size: 17 residues. CDR3 nucleotides: TGTGCCAGCAGCTTAGCTTTGGGACTAGCGGAAGTAAAGACCCAGTACTTC. Encoded protein: CASSLALGLAEVKTQYF.